This TCR beta chain was identified during a study of cytomegalovirus exposure and HLA in healthy donors. The germline V gene has CDR1 MGHRA and CDR2 YSYEKL. V shed 1 base and J 2 bases; nucleotides not matched to a gene: 7. This CDR3 contains 17 residues. Nominally healthy donors provided the samples, though records likely missed some immune exposures. Vbeta (60) and Jbeta (13) primers were used in the PCR. Sequenced by immunoSEQ multiplex PCR; TCRdb stores in-frame clones only, minus some. The sample lists some 200,000 clones; about 80% were seen once. The receptor was derived from a woman in her thirties or forties in good health and CMV-seronegative. The chain uses TRBV4-1 and TRBJ2-5; 10 nucleotides match TRBD2. Specimen: PBMCs. The CDR3 DNA follows: TGCGCCAGCAGCCAAGGTAGTAGCGGGGGGACTCAAGAGACCCAGTACTTC. Protein: CASSQGSSGGTQETQYF.